The rows below give T cell receptor beta chains drawn from one sample of a study of CD8+ T cells in alopecia areata. Only in-frame clones appear in the TCRdb table, and some are missing; sequencing was by immunoSEQ multiplex PCR. The sample holds more than 110,000 clones, roughly 52% seen once. Source: CD8+ T cells sorted from blood, taken at week 4, from a patient treated with tofacitinib. The receptors come from a human donor with alopecia areata. CDR3s include the opening cysteine and the closing phenylalanine or tryptophan. The D gene is left open where the match is weak. Clone size is not always given. Where it is, it says once, few, many or a class for expanded clones.

d_call,v_call,clone_size,j_call,cdr3_aa,cdr3_nt
NA,TRBV5-1,NA,TRBJ2-1,CASSPPASEQFF,TGCGCCAGCAGCCCACCAGCGAGTGAGCAGTTCTTC
NA,TRBV2,NA,TRBJ2-2,CASSTNLILENTGELFF,TGTGCCAGCAGTACGAATTTAATCCTTGAGAACACCGGGGAGCTGTTTTTT
TRBD1,TRBV10-3,NA,TRBJ1-1,CAITLGQGGTEAFF,TGTGCCATCACGCTGGGACAGGGAGGCACTGAAGCTTTCTTT
NA,TRBV2,few,TRBJ2-7,CASSGTESSYEQYF,TGTGCCAGCAGTGGAACTGAGTCATCCTACGAGCAGTACTTC
TRBD2,TRBV29-1,NA,TRBJ2-5,CSVTNGGAQYF,TGCAGCGTTACTAACGGGGGGGCCCAGTACTTC
NA,TRBV13,NA,TRBJ1-6,CASSWPGSPLHF,TGTGCCAGCAGCTGGCCCGGGTCACCCCTCCACTTT
TRBD2,TRBV29-1,few,TRBJ2-7,CSVGGLAGFYEQYF,TGCAGCGTGGGAGGACTAGCGGGTTTCTACGAGCAGTACTTC
NA,TRBV19,many,TRBJ1-1,CASSEHRVDTEAFF,TGTGCCAGTAGTGAGCACAGGGTAGACACTGAAGCTTTCTTT
NA,TRBV7-3,few,TRBJ1-1,CASSLQATSQAFF,TGTGCCAGCAGCTTGCAGGCTACCAGTCAAGCTTTCTTT
NA,TRBV7-8,NA,TRBJ2-1,CASSLDGSYNEQFF,TGTGCCAGCAGCTTAGACGGGTCCTACAATGAGCAGTTCTTC
NA,TRBV6-6,few,TRBJ1-1,CASSHSRRNTEAFF,TGTGCCAGCAGTCACTCGAGGCGGAACACTGAAGCTTTCTTT
NA,TRBV9,few,TRBJ2-7,CASSAGGDEQYF,TGTGCCAGCAGCGCAGGGGGGGACGAGCAGTACTTC
TRBD2,TRBV5-1,NA,TRBJ2-1,CASSLSTGGIISEQFF,TGCGCCAGCAGCTTGTCAACGGGGGGTATAATTAGTGAGCAGTTCTTC
NA,TRBV27,NA,TRBJ2-2,CASSFSGNTGELFF,TGTGCCAGCAGTTTTTCCGGGAACACCGGGGAGCTGTTTTTT
NA,TRBV13,few,TRBJ1-5,CASSLGPGLNQPQHF,TGTGCCAGCAGTCTGGGACCTGGCCTCAATCAGCCCCAGCATTTT
TRBD1,TRBV10-2,few,TRBJ2-3,CATLGQGWDTQYF,TGCGCCACCCTGGGACAGGGTTGGGATACGCAGTATTTT
TRBD1,TRBV10-3,few,TRBJ1-5,CAISEPGGERPQHF,TGTGCCATCAGTGAACCAGGGGGCGAGCGGCCCCAGCATTTT
NA,TRBV29-1,NA,TRBJ2-7,CSAVRVGGYEQYF,TGCAGCGCCGTAAGGGTCGGGGGCTACGAGCAGTACTTC
NA,TRBV9,few,TRBJ1-2,CASSPGWDLYGYTF,TGTGCCAGCAGCCCTGGGTGGGATCTCTATGGCTACACCTTC
NA,TRBV5-1,many,TRBJ2-7,CASSLVGSSYEQYF,TGCGCCAGCAGCTTGGTAGGGAGTAGCTACGAGCAGTACTTC
TRBD2,TRBV27,few,TRBJ2-4,CASSHRASGRAKNIQYF,TGTGCCAGCAGCCATAGGGCTAGCGGGAGAGCCAAAAACATTCAGTACTTC
NA,TRBV27,NA,TRBJ1-5,CASSLSADPNQPQHF,TGTGCCAGCAGTTTATCAGCGGATCCGAATCAGCCCCAGCATTTT
NA,TRBV29-1,few,TRBJ1-2,CSVEDPDPRNGYTF,TGCAGCGTTGAAGATCCTGACCCCCGAAACGGCTACACCTTC
NA,TRBV7-9,few,TRBJ2-1,CAYGGLSYNEQFF,TGTGCCTACGGGGGCCTCTCCTACAATGAGCAGTTCTTC
NA,TRBV7-9,NA,TRBJ2-1,CASSLTDTYNEQFF,TGTGCCAGCAGCCTGACAGATACCTACAATGAGCAGTTCTTC
TRBD1,TRBV10-3,NA,TRBJ2-3,CAIRGQGHDTDTQYF,TGTGCCATCAGAGGACAGGGCCATGACACAGATACGCAGTATTTT
TRBD1,TRBV30,few,TRBJ1-2,CALDRVYFGYTF,TGTGCCTTGGACAGGGTATACTTTGGCTACACCTTC
NA,TRBV29-1,NA,TRBJ1-2,CSVEVLGRSFYGYTF,TGCAGCGTTGAAGTCCTGGGCAGGAGCTTCTATGGCTACACCTTC
TRBD1,TRBV7-9,few,TRBJ1-2,CASSVDRAYGYTF,TGTGCCAGCAGCGTCGACAGGGCCTATGGCTACACCTTC
NA,TRBV9,NA,TRBJ2-1,CASSEGTHTYNEQFF,TGTGCCAGCAGCGAGGGGACGCACACCTACAATGAGCAGTTCTTC
NA,TRBV5-1,NA,TRBJ2-7,CASRQPSTYEQYF,TGCGCCAGCAGACAGCCGAGCACCTACGAGCAGTACTTC
TRBD2,TRBV15,few,TRBJ2-5,CATSRTSGGAETQYF,TGTGCCACCAGCAGGACTAGCGGGGGGGCAGAGACCCAGTACTTC
TRBD1,TRBV9,NA,TRBJ2-1,CASSVRDRGYSYNEQFF,TGTGCCAGCAGCGTAAGGGACAGGGGGTATTCCTACAATGAGCAGTTCTTC
NA,TRBV30,NA,TRBJ1-2,CAWSVRGYGYTF,TGTGCCTGGAGTGTACGGGGCTATGGCTACACCTTC
NA,TRBV29-1,NA,TRBJ2-7,CSVALQGYEQYF,TGCAGCGTTGCTTTGCAGGGATACGAGCAGTACTTC
NA,TRBV18,few,TRBJ2-3,CASSPGDTQYF,TGTGCCAGCTCCCCGGGAGATACGCAGTATTTT
TRBD1,TRBV6-5,NA,TRBJ1-4,CASSAGTGGFEKLFF,TGTGCCAGCAGTGCCGGGACAGGGGGTTTTGAAAAACTGTTTTTT
NA,TRBV6-6,once,TRBJ2-7,CASSVPTDAHSYEQYF,TGTGCCAGCAGTGTCCCGACGGACGCACATTCCTACGAGCAGTACTTC
NA,TRBV15,NA,TRBJ2-3,CATSEGSGYEDTQYF,TGTGCCACCAGCGAAGGATCGGGGTATGAAGATACGCAGTATTTT
NA,TRBV30,NA,TRBJ2-1,CAWFSGVFNNEQFF,TGTGCCTGGTTTTCGGGGGTTTTCAACAATGAGCAGTTCTTC
NA,TRBV30,NA,TRBJ2-7,CAWSPQVLEQYF,TGTGCCTGGAGTCCCCAGGTCCTCGAGCAGTACTTC
TRBD1,TRBV18,NA,TRBJ1-5,CASSDRGPDQPQHF,TGTGCCAGCTCAGACAGGGGCCCCGATCAGCCCCAGCATTTT
NA,TRBV7-9,NA,TRBJ1-1,CASIDLGNNEAFF,TGTGCCAGCATCGACTTGGGAAACAATGAAGCTTTCTTT
NA,TRBV10-3,NA,TRBJ1-5,CAISDGAGGNQPQHF,TGTGCCATCAGTGACGGGGCCGGCGGCAATCAGCCCCAGCATTTT
TRBD1,TRBV29-1,few,TRBJ1-3,CSVAGQGRFGNTIYF,TGCAGCGTCGCCGGACAGGGTCGATTTGGAAACACCATATATTTT
NA,TRBV30,few,TRBJ1-1,CAWSPNREAFF,TGTGCCTGGAGCCCTAATCGTGAAGCTTTCTTT
NA,TRBV27,NA,TRBJ1-2,CASSKGYGYTF,TGTGCCAGCAGTAAAGGTTATGGCTACACCTTC
TRBD1,TRBV29-1,few,TRBJ1-6,CSATTGGDNSPLHF,TGCAGCGCAACGACAGGGGGAGATAATTCACCCCTCCACTTT
NA,TRBV29-1,NA,TRBJ2-6,CSVDRDSSGANVLTF,TGCAGCGTTGACAGAGATAGCTCTGGGGCCAACGTCCTGACTTTC
NA,TRBV15,NA,TRBJ1-2,CATSSRTVGPYGYTF,TGTGCCACCAGCAGCAGGACAGTAGGGCCCTATGGCTACACCTTC
NA,TRBV6-5,NA,TRBJ1-6,CASSLMDGLYSPLHF,TGTGCCAGCAGTCTGATGGACGGGCTTTATTCACCCCTCCACTTT
TRBD2,TRBV30,NA,TRBJ2-5,CAWSLTSGETQYF,TGTGCCTGGAGTCTGACTAGCGGGGAGACCCAGTACTTC
TRBD2,TRBV7-2,few,TRBJ2-1,CASSLVSGTDYNEQFF,TGTGCCAGCAGCTTGGTTAGCGGGACCGATTACAATGAGCAGTTCTTC
TRBD1,TRBV4-3,few,TRBJ1-5,CASSQWTGGNQPQHF,TGCGCCAGCAGCCAATGGACAGGGGGTAATCAGCCCCAGCATTTT
NA,TRBV19,NA,TRBJ1-1,CASTPPMWGDTEAFF,TGTGCCAGTACTCCCCCCATGTGGGGGGACACTGAAGCTTTCTTT
NA,TRBV10-3,many,TRBJ1-6,CATGGGAGNSPLHF,TGTGCCACCGGGGGGGGCGCAGGCAATTCACCCCTCCACTTT
TRBD1,TRBV4-1,NA,TRBJ1-2,CASSPGQGKETF,TGCGCCAGCAGCCCCGGACAGGGGAAGGAAACCTTC
NA,TRBV27,NA,TRBJ2-1,CASSLFAYNEQFF,TGTGCCAGCAGTTTATTTGCGTACAATGAGCAGTTCTTC
NA,TRBV5-1,NA,TRBJ1-5,CASSLEGFNQPQHF,TGCGCCAGCAGCTTGGAGGGGTTCAATCAGCCCCAGCATTTT